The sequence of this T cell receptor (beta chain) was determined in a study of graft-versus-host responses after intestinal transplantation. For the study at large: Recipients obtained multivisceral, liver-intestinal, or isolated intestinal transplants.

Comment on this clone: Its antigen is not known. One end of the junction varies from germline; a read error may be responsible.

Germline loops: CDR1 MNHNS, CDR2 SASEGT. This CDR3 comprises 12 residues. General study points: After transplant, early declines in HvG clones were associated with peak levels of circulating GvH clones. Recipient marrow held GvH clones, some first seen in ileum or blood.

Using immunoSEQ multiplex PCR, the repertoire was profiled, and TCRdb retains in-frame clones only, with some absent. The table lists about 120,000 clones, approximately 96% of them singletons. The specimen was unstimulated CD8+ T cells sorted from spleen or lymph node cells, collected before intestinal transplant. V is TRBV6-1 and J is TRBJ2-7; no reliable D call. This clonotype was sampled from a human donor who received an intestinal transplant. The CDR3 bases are TGTGCCAGCTGTGACAACTCCTACGAGCAGTACTTC. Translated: CASCDNSYEQYF.